Listed below are T cell receptor beta chains from one sample, sequenced in a study of CD8 T cells in ankylosing spondylitis. TCRdb passed the 5' RACE reads through MiXCR, listing each CDR3 protein once. The table includes tens of thousands of distinct CDR3 sequences, roughly 6.1% detected once. The material sequenced was synovial fluid, either unsorted or a sorted T cell fraction (not recorded which). These receptors all come from a male donor with ankylosing spondylitis. The CDR3 runs from the conserved cysteine through the conserved F or W. D genes are given only for firm matches. The size entry is marked missing in some rows and otherwise reads once, few, many or a size class.

V	D	size	J	DNA	CDR3
TRBV7-8	TRBD1	many	TRBJ1-3	TGTGCCAGCAGCCCCAGGGGGTCCCCTGGAAACACCATATATTTT	CASSPRGSPGNTIYF
TRBV5-1	-	-	TRBJ2-7	TGCGCCAGCAGCTTGGATGGGGGGAGAATAGGCGAGCAGTACTTC	CASSLDGGRIGEQYF
TRBV6-2/TRBV6-3	TRBD2	few	TRBJ2-7	TGTGCCAGCAGTTATTCTCTCCTTACTAGCGTCTCCTACGAGCAGTACTTC	CASSYSLLTSVSYEQYF
TRBV24-1	TRBD1	many	TRBJ2-6	TGTGCCACCAGTGATTCGAGACAGGGCCCCGGGGCCAACGTCCTGACTTTC	CATSDSRQGPGANVLTF
TRBV12-3/TRBV12-4	TRBD1	many	TRBJ2-2	TGTGCCAGCAGTGGGGACAGGGACACCGGGGAGCTGTTTTTT	CASSGDRDTGELFF
TRBV9	-	many	TRBJ2-7	TGTGCCAGCAGCGGCTCAGGGGGGCCGCCTGACGAGCAGTACTTC	CASSGSGGPPDEQYF
TRBV19	-	-	TRBJ2-2	TGTGCCAGTAGTATCAACAGGGTAACCGGGGAGCTGTTTTTT	CASSINRVTGELFF
TRBV11-2	TRBD1	many	TRBJ2-7	TGTGCCAGCAGCCAGGAACAGGGGTTGAAGTACTTC	CASSQEQGLKYF
TRBV19	-	few	TRBJ2-2	TGTGCCAGTAGTATAGGAGCTTACACCGGGGAGCTGTTTTTT	CASSIGAYTGELFF
TRBV7-3	-	-	TRBJ2-1	TGTGCCAGCAGCTTAATCGCGAGCTCCTACAATGAGCAGTTCTTC	CASSLIASSYNEQFF
TRBV2	-	-	TRBJ2-7	TGTGCCAGCAATCTAGGGACACCCTTAGAGCAGTACTTC	CASNLGTPLEQYF
TRBV6-4	-	few	TRBJ1-5	TGTGCCAGCAGCCGGGAGGCAAATCAGCCCCAGCATTTT	CASSREANQPQHF
TRBV27	-	-	TRBJ1-1	TGTGCCAGCAGGCCGGGGGCAGGTTGGGGCGAAGCTATCTTT	CASRPGAGWGEAIF
TRBV7-3	-	-	TRBJ2-5	TGTGCCAGCAGCTTAAGGGCTAGTCAAGAGACCCAGTACTTC	CASSLRASQETQYF
TRBV2	-	-	TRBJ1-1	TGTGCCAGCAGTGAGTTCCGTTCCGATTATGAAGCTTTCTTT	CASSEFRSDYEAFF
TRBV19	TRBD2	few	TRBJ2-2	TGTGCCAGTAGAGATGAACTAGCGGGAGGCACCGGGGAGCTGTTTTTT	CASRDELAGGTGELFF
TRBV5-1	TRBD2	many	TRBJ2-7	TGCGCCAGCAGCTTCGGACTAGAAGCCTACGAGCAGTACTTC	CASSFGLEAYEQYF
TRBV7-8	TRBD2	few	TRBJ2-2	TGTGCCAGCAGCTTCCATATCGGGAGGGCCCGGACCGGGGAGCTGTTTTTT	CASSFHIGRARTGELFF
TRBV11-3	-	many	TRBJ2-5	TGTGCCAGCAGCTTATACGTCCAAGAGACCCAGTACTTC	CASSLYVQETQYF
TRBV10-3	TRBD1	-	TRBJ1-4	TGTGCCATCAGACCCGGGACAGTTGGGACTAATGAAAAACTGTTTTTT	CAIRPGTVGTNEKLFF
TRBV7-8	TRBD2	many	TRBJ2-1	TGTGCCAGCAGCTTATCGGGACTAGTTAAGAATGAGCAGTTCTTC	CASSLSGLVKNEQFF
TRBV6-2/TRBV6-3	-	many	TRBJ1-5	TGTGCCAGCAGTAAAGGGGCCACACCCTTCGATAGCAATCAGCCCCAGCATTTT	CASSKGATPFDSNQPQHF